This T cell receptor beta chain appears in the sequencing data of a study of CD8+CD57+ T cells in acquired aplastic anemia. Looking at the study overall: The study obtained an average of about 3.1 ug of DNA from sorted CD4+ and CD8+ cells. Average CD4+ read depth in healthy donors was about 10.8 million reads.

This CDR3 comprises 15 residues. Trimming took off 4 bases at V and 1 base at J, with 13 bases between the two ends. Per the germline V gene, CDR1 is MGHDK and CDR2 is SYGVNS. Findings and limits, study-wide: Levels of CD8+ Simpson's diversity were not significantly distinct in patients versus controls. Shared by patients and controls, 25 to 35 CD8+ CDR3s were abundant in patients.

Genomic DNA provided the template from which TCR beta VDJ and CDR3 profiles were obtained. TCRdb called the reads again in MiXCR, with one record for every CDR3 protein. Of some 220,000 distinct CDR3 sequences in the sample, 34% were seen once. This clonotype has ten or more counts. What it binds is not known. Sequenced material: sorted CD4+, CD8+, or CD8+CD57+ T cells (not recorded which) from PBMCs. The chain combines TRBV25-1 with TRBJ1-1, with D uncertain. The sequence derives from a human donor in good health, serving as a control. CDR3 DNA: TGTGCCAGCAGTGCCCTCGGCCGGGGGAACACTGAAGCTTTCTTT. Translating gives CASSALGRGNTEAFF.